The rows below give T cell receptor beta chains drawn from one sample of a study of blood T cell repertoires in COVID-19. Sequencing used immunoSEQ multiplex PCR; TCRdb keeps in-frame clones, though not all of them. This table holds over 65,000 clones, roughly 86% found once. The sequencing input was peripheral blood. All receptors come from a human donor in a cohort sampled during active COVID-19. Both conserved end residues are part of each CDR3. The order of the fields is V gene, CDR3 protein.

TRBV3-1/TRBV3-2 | CASSQPGRGAFF
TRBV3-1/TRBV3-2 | CASSQGRGTEAFF
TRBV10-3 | CAISRQGGDTEAFF
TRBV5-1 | CASSLTGGRQETQYF
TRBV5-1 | CASSLAPSGGLDTQYF
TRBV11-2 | CASGNLPLGGDEQFF
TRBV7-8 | CASSLESRVSPYNSPLHF
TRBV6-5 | CASRGTGNQPQHF
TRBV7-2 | CASSLGGSKSPLHF
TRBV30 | CAWSPEETQYF
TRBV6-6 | CASSYSDRNTEAFF
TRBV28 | CASSLWAGSYSPLHF
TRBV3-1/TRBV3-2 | CASSQGQGIAEAFF
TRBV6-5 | CASRGQGKGEKLFF
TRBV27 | CASSLYRAMNTEAFF
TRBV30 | CAWAGGSSGNTIYF
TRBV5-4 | CASSLKTGGPSGANVLTF
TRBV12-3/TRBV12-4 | CASRDRDNEQYF
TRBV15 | CATSREGGGRGYTF
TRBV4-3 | CASSQELGPYEQYF
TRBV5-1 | CATSRDLSEKLFF
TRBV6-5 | CASRRGGGMNTEAFF
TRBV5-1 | CASSLGPGQSLKLHEQFF
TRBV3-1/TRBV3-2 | CASSQDWAQRRGKGGEQFF
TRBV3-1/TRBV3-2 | CASRTRGELFF
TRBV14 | CASSQGVAGGIHEQFF
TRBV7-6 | CASSSPDRGGADTQYF
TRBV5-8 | CASSPGTSGTDTQYF
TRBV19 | CASSLGGGAGELFF
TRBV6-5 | CASSPGFNTGELFF
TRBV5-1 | CASSYSLAPTDTQYF
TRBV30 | CAWSYPGTRKSNTEAFF
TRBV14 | CASSQTTAATYEQYF
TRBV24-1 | CATSDWGSGAEETQYF
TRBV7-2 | CASSLVSQGSEETQYF
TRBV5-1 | CASSVTVPLGEQYF
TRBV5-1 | CASSSTGTSGPQETQYF
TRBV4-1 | CASSHPLSSNQPQHF
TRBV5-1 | CASSLSPGGSGYTF
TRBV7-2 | CASSLGLQGDTQYF
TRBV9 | CASSETGGSREKLFF
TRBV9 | CASSSTGGGTEAFF
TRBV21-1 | CASSKGGRDRDQETQYF
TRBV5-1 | CASSLALAADTDTQYF
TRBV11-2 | CASSWTGGTEAFF
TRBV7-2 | CASSRRGNTGELFF
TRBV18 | CASSPPGGAVNEQFF
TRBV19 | CASSYGNTGELFF
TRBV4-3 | CASSQDHAGGPYNEQFF
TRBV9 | CASSVQDGDYYNEQFF